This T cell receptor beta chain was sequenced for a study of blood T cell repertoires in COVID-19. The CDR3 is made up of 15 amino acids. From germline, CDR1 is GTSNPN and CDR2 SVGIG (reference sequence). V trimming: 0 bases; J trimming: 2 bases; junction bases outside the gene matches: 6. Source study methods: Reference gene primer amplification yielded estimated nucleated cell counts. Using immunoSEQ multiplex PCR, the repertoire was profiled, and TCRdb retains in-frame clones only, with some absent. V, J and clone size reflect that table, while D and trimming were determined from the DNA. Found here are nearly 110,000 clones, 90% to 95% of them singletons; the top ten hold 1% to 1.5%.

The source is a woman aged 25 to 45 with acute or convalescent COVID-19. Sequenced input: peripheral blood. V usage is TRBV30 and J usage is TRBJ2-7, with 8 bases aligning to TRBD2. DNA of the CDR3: TGTGCCTGGAGTGTACGGGAGGGGAACCCCTACGAGCAGTACTTC. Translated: CAWSVREGNPYEQYF.